Here is one T cell receptor beta chain with its context. Its antigen is unknown. Per-base quality was not reported, and no clone a single base away is much larger than it. This sample was included in a study of T cell repertoires and HLA-DP antigens (dated by TCRdb to the late 2010s). Context from the whole study: The study used an in vitro model of CD4+ T cell alloreactivity in which transduced HeLa cells presented allogeneic HLA-DP. The average DNA input was roughly 0.2 ug for sorted CD137+CD4+ samples versus 900 to 1,500 ng for pre-culture CD4+ samples. The three donors were two male and one female, with ages ranging from the 18-to-29 to the 60-to-69 age band. One alloantigen differed from self by one peptide-binding groove amino acid, whereas the other differed by ten, modelling structurally similar versus dissimilar alloantigens. Broad study findings and their caveats: Sorted CD137+ cells showed similar clonality against both alloantigens (around 0.4), much higher than the clonality of pre-culture samples (approximately 0.04). The study was limited by having just a few donors, by relying on a non-physiological HeLa antigen-presenting system, and by using total CD4+ cells as responders. Separate analysis of naive and memory CD4+ repertoires was not performed. An average cumulative frequency of around 35% against one allele and 50.6% against the other was found for clones undetected before culture.

Magnetic bead negative selection was used to isolate untouched CD4+ T cells from Ficoll-separated PBMC, with purity averaging 97.7%. Untouched CD4+ T cells were isolated with magnetic beads from Ficoll-separated PBMC, and a purity of 95% to 98% was reached with negligible CD8+ contamination. Peripheral blood mononuclear cells came from the buffy coats of a few healthy blood donors. All three donors were CMV seronegative. Genomic DNA was extracted with the DNeasy Blood & Tissue Kit. TCRB sequencing was performed on genomic DNA from sorted CD137+CD4+ cells and pre-culture CD4+ baseline samples from each subject. TCRB CDR3 regions were amplified with the immunoSEQ multiplex PCR using forward primers for 54 TRBV segments and reverse primers for 13 TRBJ segments. Deep resolution, with a target of 200,000 or so T cell genomes, was applied to the sequencing of pre-culture CD4+ samples. Sequencing of the amplicons on an Illumina HiSeq System generated 87 bp reads spanning the CDR3. In the source study's methods: PCR and sequencing errors in the reads were corrected, and CDR3 regions were defined by aligning to IMGT reference sequences. Synthetic template pools were used to estimate counts of templates and unique rearrangements. Clonality was computed as 1 minus Pielou's evenness. The Daley-Smith estimator was used to estimate richness. Morisita's index was used to measure repertoire overlap. Clones found in cultured samples but undetected in the pre-culture repertoire of the corresponding donor were defined as low-abundance clones. TCRdb limited this immuneACCESS table to in-frame rearrangements with V and J called. A share of clones is missing; checked studies link under half to unresolved V genes, and the rest is unexplained. The V and J calls and clone size come from that table; D and trimming were worked out from the DNA. The sample table holds approximately 73,000 clones, of which around 80% were seen once. The ten largest clones add up to 1.6% of the sample.

The receptor comes from a man in his sixties in good health and CMV-seronegative. Sequenced input: CD4+ T cells from PBMCs.

Here the CDR3 is given as CASSPLDVVAYGYTF. The DNA sequence reads TGTGCCAGCAGTCCCCTGGACGTCGTGGCCTATGGCTACACCTTC. The rearrangement combines TRBV28 with TRBJ1-2, with the D gene too uncertain to name. CDR1 MDHEN and CDR2 SYDVKM were looked up in the germline V gene. There are 15 amino acids in the CDR3, from cysteine to phenylalanine inclusive. Only the CDR3 part of the read is kept: 45 bases, read in frame from the first base. Trimming at the junction amounts to 5 bases on V and 4 bases on J, and the germline ends lie 17 bases apart.